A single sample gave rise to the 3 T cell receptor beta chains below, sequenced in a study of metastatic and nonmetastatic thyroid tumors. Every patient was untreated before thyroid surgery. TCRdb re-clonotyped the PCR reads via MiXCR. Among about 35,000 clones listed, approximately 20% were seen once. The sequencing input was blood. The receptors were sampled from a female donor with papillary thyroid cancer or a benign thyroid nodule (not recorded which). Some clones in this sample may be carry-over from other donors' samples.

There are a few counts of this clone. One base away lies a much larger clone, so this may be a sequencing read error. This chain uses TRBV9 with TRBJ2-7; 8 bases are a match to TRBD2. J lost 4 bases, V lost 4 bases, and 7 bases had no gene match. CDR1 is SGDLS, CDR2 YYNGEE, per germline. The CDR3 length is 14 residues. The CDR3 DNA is TGTGCCAGCAGCACGGGACTAGAGGTGTACGAGCAGTACTTC. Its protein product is CASSTGLEVYEQYF.

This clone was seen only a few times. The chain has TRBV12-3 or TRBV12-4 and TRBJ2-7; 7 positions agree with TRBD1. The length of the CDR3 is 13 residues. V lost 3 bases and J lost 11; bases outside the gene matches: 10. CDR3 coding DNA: TGTGCCAGCAGTTTGACAGGGCAGTATGAAGAGTACTTC. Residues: CASSLTGQYEEYF.

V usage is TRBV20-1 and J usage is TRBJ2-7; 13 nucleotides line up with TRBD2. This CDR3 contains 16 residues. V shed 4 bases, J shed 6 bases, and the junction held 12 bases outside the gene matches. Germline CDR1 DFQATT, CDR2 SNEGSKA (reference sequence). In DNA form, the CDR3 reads TGCAGTGCTATACAAGGGACTAGCGGGAAGCGGAGCGAGCAGTACTTC. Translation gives CSAIQGTSGKRSEQYF.